These 14 T cell receptor beta chains share one sample of origin, sequenced in a study of cytomegalovirus exposure and HLA in healthy donors. This table comes from immunoSEQ multiplex PCR, and its TCRdb copy is limited to in-frame clones, with some not included. This table holds some 160,000 clones, about nine tenths found once. Input material: PBMCs. The receptors originated from a man younger than 30 in good health and CMV-seronegative.

The gene calls are TRBV25-1 and TRBJ2-1, with TRBD1 matching over 9 bases. This CDR3 spans 13 amino acids. CDR1 and CDR2 from the germline V gene are MGHDK and SYGVNS. The J segment lost 6 bases and the V segment lost 10 bases, leaving 7 bases of the junction unmatched. CDR3 sequence (DNA): TGTGCCATGCAAGGACAGGGGCTCAATGAGCAGTTCTTC. Protein: CAMQGQGLNEQFF.

The genes are TRBV6-6 and TRBJ1-6, with D maybe TRBD1 (5 bases). V gave up 6 bases and J gave up 8 bases, with 17 bases separating them. The germline gives CDR1 MNHNY, CDR2 SVGAGI (reference sequence). CDR3 length equals 15 residues. This chain's CDR3 is CASRGPKGYDSPLHF. The CDR3 coding sequence is TGTGCCAGCAGGGGGCCCAAAGGATACGATTCACCCCTCCACTTT.

This rearrangement joins TRBV9 to TRBJ2-3; D might be TRBD2 (5 bases). CDR3 length: 13 amino acids. In germline, CDR1 is SGDLS, CDR2 YYNGEE. The V end lost 4 bases, the J end lost 8 bases, and 14 bases lay between the germline ends. The CDR3 region is CASSLRTLTTQYF. CDR3 nucleotides: TGTGCCAGCAGCCTTCGGACTCTGACTACGCAGTATTTT.

The gene calls are TRBV27 and TRBJ1-6; D uncertain. The CDR3 runs to 14 residues. With 6 bases removed from V and 9 bases from J, the gap between germline ends came to 15 bases. Germline V gene lookup returns CDR1 MNHEY and CDR2 SMNVEV (reference sequence). The CDR3 loop is CASRGEPVGSPLHF. CDR3 bases: TGTGCCAGCAGGGGCGAACCGGTGGGTTCACCCCTCCACTTT.

This clone came up a few times. The V gene is TRBV27, the J gene TRBJ2-7; possible D gene TRBD1, 7 bases. From germline, CDR1 is MNHEY and CDR2 SMNVEV (reference sequence). CDR3 size: 14 residues. V lost 3 bases, J lost 5 bases, and 14 bases lay in between. CDR3 in amino acids: CASSLGGQLHEQYF. DNA of the CDR3: TGTGCCAGCAGTTTGGGGGGACAGTTGCACGAGCAGTACTTC.

The J gene is TRBJ1-1, the V gene TRBV6-5; the D is unclear. V shed 11 bases and J shed 1 base, with 11 bases lying between them. From germline, CDR1 is MNHEY and CDR2 SVGAGI. This CDR3 has 12 amino acids. The DNA of the CDR3 is TGTGCCTCTACGGGTTGGAACACTGAAGCTTTCTTT. It specifies CASTGWNTEAFF.

This chain connects TRBV7-9 to TRBJ1-4, with D unresolved. CDR1 and CDR2 from the germline V gene are SEHNR and FQNEAQ (reference sequence). The CDR3 sequence is 15 residues long. V shed 5 bases and J shed 4 bases, with 14 bases lying between them. The CDR3 bases are TGTGCCAGCAGCCCCGCGGTTGGGAGTAATGAAAAACTGTTTTTT. Translation: CASSPAVGSNEKLFF. Using reference TRBV7-9 and TRBJ1-4 for the parts outside the CDR3, the full variable domain is DTGVSQNPRHKITKRGQNVTFRCDPISEHNRLYWYRQTLGQGPEFLTYFQNEAQLEKSRLLSDRFSAERPKGSFSTLEIQRTEQGDSAMYLCASSPAVGSNEKLFFGSGTQLSVL.

The rearrangement joins TRBV19 to TRBJ1-2; 9 bases line up with TRBD1. Per germline, CDR1 LNHDA and CDR2 SQIVND (reference sequence). J was trimmed by 4 bases and V by 4 bases; bases with no gene match: 7. The CDR3 is 15 residues long. The CDR3 DNA reads as TGTGCCAGTAGTAGTCCGGGACAGGGTGCCTATGGCTACACCTTC. Protein product: CASSSPGQGAYGYTF. Together with reference TRBV19 and TRBJ1-2, the CDR3 gives the full variable domain: DGGITQSPKYLFRKEGQNVTLSCEQNLNHDAMYWYRQDPGQGLRLIYYSQIVNDFQKGDIAEGYSVSREKKESFPLTVTSAQKNPTAFYLCASSSPGQGAYGYTFGSGTRLTVV.

This chain connects TRBV5-5 to TRBJ1-1; possible D gene TRBD1, 6 bases. V lost 0 bases and J 4 bases, leaving 16 bases between the germline ends. This CDR3 is 16 amino acids long. Per the germline V gene, CDR1 is SGHKS and CDR2 is YYEKEE (reference sequence). The CDR3 DNA sequence: TGTGCCAGCAGCTTGGGGAGTATGGGGGCCGCCACTGAAGCTTTCTTT. Its protein is CASSLGSMGAATEAFF.

This clone was seen once. The rearrangement uses TRBV7-9 and TRBJ1-1; TRBD1 matches at 9 bases. This CDR3 region has 15 residues. V lost 6 bases and J lost 0; bases outside the gene matches: 5. Germline lookup yields CDR1 SEHNR and CDR2 FQNEAQ (reference sequence). CDR3 sequence reads: CASRTGQGVNTEAFF. In DNA form, the CDR3 reads TGTGCCAGCAGAACGGGACAGGGAGTGAACACTGAAGCTTTCTTT.

This chain joins TRBV7-9 and TRBJ1-1; D gene ambiguous. V lost 5 bases and J 12 bases, leaving 10 bases between the germline ends. This CDR3 region has 10 residues. Germline CDR1 SEHNR, CDR2 FQNEAQ (reference sequence). The CDR3 DNA sequence: TGTGCCAGCAGCCGCAGTTGGCCTTTCTTT. Amino acid sequence: CASSRSWPFF.

V usage is TRBV6-1 and J usage is TRBJ1-1, with TRBD1 matching 9 bases. V was clipped by 6 bases and J by 3 bases; unmatched bases: 8. The CDR3 is 15 amino acids. Germline CDR1 and CDR2: MNHNS and SASEGT. CDR3 in amino acids: CASRWDRVTDTEAFF. The CDR3 region has the DNA TGTGCCAGCAGGTGGGACAGGGTAACTGACACTGAAGCTTTCTTT.

This clone has more than one count but fewer than ten. J is TRBJ2-7 and V is TRBV6-5; 9 bases are a match to TRBD2. CDR1 is MNHEY, CDR2 SVGAGI, per germline. This CDR3 is 15 amino acids long. The junction had 8 bases not matched to a gene; V was cut back by 6 bases and J by 2 bases. CDR3 protein: CASRIERGAAYEQYF. DNA for the CDR3: TGTGCCAGCAGGATCGAGCGGGGGGCGGCCTACGAGCAGTACTTC.

The chain recombines TRBV7-2 with TRBJ2-3; maybe TRBD2 (6 bases). This CDR3 has 14 amino acids. The V gene's germline CDR1 is SGHTA and CDR2 FQGNSA. V lost 3 bases to trimming and J lost 2 bases, with 9 bases between them. The CDR3 region is CASSLSGATDTQYF. In DNA, the CDR3 is TGTGCCAGCAGCTTGTCGGGAGCCACAGATACGCAGTATTTT.